Listed below are T cell receptor beta chains from one sample, sequenced in a study of blood T cell repertoires in COVID-19. The protocol was immunoSEQ multiplex PCR, while the TCRdb copy is restricted to in-frame clones and leaves out a portion. Among around 360,000 clones listed, around 87% were seen once. The sample comprised peripheral blood. These receptors were collected from a young woman with COVID-19, enrolled during active disease. CDR3s leave out the opening cysteine and the closing phenylalanine or tryptophan. Fields, in order: J gene, V gene, CDR3 protein.

TRBJ2-3 | TRBV10-3 | AIKTSQGVEDTQY
TRBJ2-7 | TRBV13 | ASSPEGGSRGEQY
TRBJ2-2 | TRBV5-4 | ASSLDRGHLAGAYGELF
TRBJ2-7 | TRBV28 | ASSLSQSSYEQY
TRBJ2-5 | TRBV7-9 | ASSVGLSPGAQY
TRBJ1-5 | TRBV15 | ATSRDRGKQPQH
TRBJ2-5 | TRBV24-1 | ATSDFSGGETQY
TRBJ2-2 | TRBV2 | ASRGWRIPNTGELF
TRBJ2-7 | TRBV19 | ASSMASGRSYEQY
TRBJ2-1 | TRBV3-1/TRBV3-2 | ASSLTTNEQF
TRBJ2-7 | TRBV14 | ASSRDRGDYEQY
TRBJ1-6 | TRBV7-8 | ASSPRQGTPLH
TRBJ2-5 | TRBV6-6 | ASSAPGQQQETQY
TRBJ2-3 | TRBV30 | AWRGRTDTQY
TRBJ2-2 | TRBV6-1 | ASSEQGAWELF
TRBJ1-5 | TRBV6-5 | ASSDGYSNQPQH
TRBJ2-2 | TRBV6-5 | ASSYLQGNTGELF
TRBJ2-5 | TRBV6-1 | ASSEYQGETQY
TRBJ1-4 | TRBV3-1/TRBV3-2 | ASSQTGGTSEKLF
TRBJ2-5 | TRBV15 | ATSRPPGLGGEETQY
TRBJ2-7 | TRBV28 | ASSLWESGRPVGNYEQY
TRBJ2-1 | TRBV6-4 | ASSDTDSSYNEQF
TRBJ1-5 | TRBV18 | ASSDEMGEGCNQPQH
TRBJ2-3 | TRBV5-1 | ASRAGPRTDTQY
TRBJ2-5 | TRBV19 | ASSMTLPGLAGPETQY
TRBJ2-4 | TRBV3-1/TRBV3-2 | ASSTVGTSGSNIQY
TRBJ2-5 | TRBV2 | ASSGLANQETQY
TRBJ2-3 | TRBV6-5 | ASGQIRFHTDTQY
TRBJ1-2 | TRBV6-5 | ASSYSSGGANYGYT
TRBJ1-1 | TRBV9 | ASSVGIGGGTEAF
TRBJ1-1 | TRBV30 | ACSRDRGEAF
TRBJ2-5 | TRBV2 | ASSAVPGSQETQY
TRBJ2-2 | TRBV7-9 | ASSSLGQGTTGELF
TRBJ2-3 | TRBV7-2 | ASSLLSGGVSD
TRBJ2-3 | TRBV9 | ASSGGSKIDTQY
TRBJ2-7 | TRBV24-1 | ATSEDGNSYEQY
TRBJ2-5 | TRBV19 | ASSRRQGWETQY
TRBJ1-2 | TRBV6-2/TRBV6-3 | ASSFGTANGYT
TRBJ1-5 | TRBV19 | ASRPGQFFQPQH
TRBJ2-4 | TRBV10-2 | ASSEFSGGKNIQY
TRBJ2-1 | TRBV6-5 | ASSGTSGRGEQF
TRBJ2-7 | TRBV7-2 | ASSLAGDEQY